These 9 T cell receptor beta chains were all obtained from the same sample, sequenced in a study of control samples from healthy donors and cancer patients. Data came from immunoSEQ multiplex PCR; TCRdb stores just in-frame clones and leaves some out. This sample has around 82,000 clones, with approximately 90% found just once. Sequenced input: blood. Every receptor here comes from a man over 45 in good health.

The J gene is TRBJ2-7, the V gene TRBV19; 8 bases align to TRBD1. CDR1 LNHDA and CDR2 SQIVND come from the germline V gene (reference sequence). The CDR3 extends over 14 amino acids. Germline trimming cut 3 bases from V and 4 bases from J; bases unmatched to any gene: 5. This CDR3 is CASSITGQGYEQYF. Written as DNA, the CDR3 is TGTGCCAGTAGTATCACCGGACAGGGATACGAGCAGTACTTC.

The chain employs TRBV5-1 and TRBJ2-1; TRBD2 is a possible D gene (5 bases). The ends were cut back, 4 bases at V and 8 bases at J, with 16 bases in the middle. This CDR3 comprises 14 residues. Germline V gene lookup returns CDR1 SGHRS and CDR2 YFSETQ. The DNA of the CDR3 is TGCGCCAGCAGCCCGCAACTCCCCGGGGATGAGCAGTTCTTC. It specifies CASSPQLPGDEQFF. The complete variable domain, with remaining parts taken from reference TRBV5-1 and TRBJ2-1, reads KAGVTQTPRYLIKTRGQQVTLSCSPISGHRSVSWYQQTPGQGLQFLFEYFSETQRNKGNFPGRFSGRQFSNSRSEMNVSTLELGDSALYLCASSPQLPGDEQFFGPGTRLTVL.

The CDR3 loop reads CASSQDRADEQFF. In nucleotides, the CDR3 is TGCGCCAGCAGCCAAGATAGGGCGGATGAGCAGTTCTTC. V usage is TRBV4-3 and J usage is TRBJ2-1; D gene ambiguous. With 0 bases removed from V and 8 bases from J, the gap between germline ends came to 8 bases. This CDR3 region has 13 residues. Germline V CDR1 and CDR2: LGHNA, YSLEER.

The chain recombines TRBV18 with TRBJ2-5, with 8 bases matching TRBD2. From germline, CDR1 is KGHSH and CDR2 LQKENI. Losses at the gene ends were 0 bases for V and 4 bases for J; bases not matched to a gene: 10. The CDR3 runs to 17 residues. CDR3 DNA sequence: TGTGCCAGCTCACCACCCCCTTCCCGGGGGGGCCTAGAGACCCAGTACTTC. This encodes CASSPPPSRGGLETQYF. The full variable domain, with the rest looked up from reference TRBV18 and TRBJ2-5, is NAGVMQNPRHLVRRRGQEARLRCSPMKGHSHVYWYRQLPEEGLKFMVYLQKENIIDESGMPKERFSAEFPKEGPSILRIQQVVRGDSAAYFCASSPPPSRGGLETQYFGPGTRLLVL.

This sequence joins TRBV28 and TRBJ2-7; 10 nucleotides line up with TRBD1. This CDR3 is 16 amino acids long. Germline CDR1 reads MDHEN; CDR2 reads SYDVKM. With 4 bases clipped from V and 2 bases from J, the junction kept 8 bases outside the gene matches. In nucleotides, the CDR3 is TGTGCCAGCAGTTCCCTCCGGACAGGGGGAACCTACGAGCAGTACTTC. Amino acid sequence: CASSSLRTGGTYEQYF.

This clone is a singleton in its sample. The chain combines TRBV7-9 with TRBJ2-7; 7 nucleotides line up with TRBD1. Germline values: CDR1 SEHNR, CDR2 FQNEAQ (reference sequence). With V trimmed by 5 bases and J by 2 bases, 6 bases remained unmatched. The CDR3 has 14 residues. This chain's CDR3 is CASSLGQATYEQYF. DNA of the CDR3: TGTGCCAGCAGCCTTGGACAGGCAACCTACGAGCAGTACTTC.

The J gene is TRBJ2-1, the V gene TRBV6-5, with D possibly matching TRBD1 (6 bases). V lost 7 bases and J lost 4, with 17 bases in between. Germline V CDR1 and CDR2: MNHEY, SVGAGI. CDR3 length equals 15 residues. CDR3 in DNA: TGTGCCAGCACGTTTGAAGGACAGTTATACAATGAGCAGTTCTTC. Encoded protein: CASTFEGQLYNEQFF.

The rearrangement uses TRBV4-3 and TRBJ1-4; D possibly corresponds to TRBD1 (5 bases). The germline V and J ends were trimmed by 0 bases and 8 bases, with 16 bases remaining between them. CDR3 length: 16 amino acids. The V gene's germline CDR1 is LGHNA and CDR2 YSLEER. The CDR3 DNA reads TGCGCCAGCAGCCAAGAGGGGTGGGGCTCGGGAGAAAAACTGTTTTTT. It encodes CASSQEGWGSGEKLFF.

This rearrangement joins TRBV3-1 (or the pseudogene TRBV3-2) to TRBJ2-2; D is perhaps TRBD1 (5 bases). The V gene's germline CDR1 is LGHDT and CDR2 YNNKEL (reference sequence). Trimming left V 0 bases short and J 5 bases short, with 22 bases between. The CDR3 length is 19 residues. Written as DNA, the CDR3 is TGTGCCAGCAGCCAAGACCTACTCTTGACAGATTCCTCGACCGGGGAGCTGTTTTTT. This encodes CASSQDLLLTDSSTGELFF.